This record looks at one T cell receptor beta chain sequence and its context. Its target is not known. Healthy individuals who donated bone marrow served as the donors. These data are taken from a study of cytomegalovirus exposure and HLA in healthy donors. Overall study: Early release data held roughly 90 million unique TCRs from HLA-typed donors.

General observations from the study: After further analysis at a later stage, roughly 16,000 TCR beta sequences were associated with HLA alleles at 0.05 false discovery rate. Reportedly, fewer N-insertions than the approximately 700-donor mean appeared in an Asian-associated ancestry cluster in a later analysis.

60 Vbeta and 13 Jbeta primers were used in PCR. Sequencing was performed with immunoSEQ multiplex PCR; in TCRdb, only in-frame clones are kept and a portion is missing. Of some 150,000 clones listed, roughly 60% are singletons. Sequenced sample: PBMCs. This TCR was recovered from a man aged 35-49 years in good health and CMV-seronegative.

The CDR3 spells CASSMTGGSGEKLFF. The CDR3 coding sequence is TGTGCCAGTAGTATGACAGGGGGTAGCGGTGAAAAACTGTTTTTT. V and J are TRBV19 and TRBJ1-4; TRBD1 agrees at 9 bases. J gave up 7 bases and V 3 bases, and 6 bases lay outside the gene matches. The CDR3 length is 15 residues. Germline V gene sequence: CDR1 LNHDA, CDR2 SQIVND (reference sequence).